This T cell receptor beta chain was retrieved from a study of cytomegalovirus exposure and HLA in healthy donors. On this clone itself: Its antigen is as yet unknown.

Notes on the study in general: Later, TCR association rates were found to vary by HLA locus, highest for DRB1 and lowest for HLA-C. Later on, analysis showed that most CMV-associated TCR beta chains appeared to be HLA-restricted.

The study ran its PCR with 60 Vbeta and 13 Jbeta primers. Using immunoSEQ multiplex PCR, the repertoire was profiled, and TCRdb retains in-frame clones only, with some absent. The sample has about 160,000 clones, approximately 80% seen once. Germline CDR1 MNHNS, CDR2 SASEGT. The CDR3 runs 15 residues. Trimming pared 6 bases from V and 2 bases from J, leaving 11 bases between. Sequenced material: PBMCs. The V and J genes are TRBV6-1 and TRBJ1-6; D remains unclear. The clonotype comes from a man between 35 and 55 years old in good health and CMV-seronegative. DNA of the CDR3: TGTGCCAGCAGCAACAGTCGAGCCTATAATTCACCCCTCCACTTT. Protein: CASSNSRAYNSPLHF.